The next 30 T cell receptor beta chains were all read from a single sample in a study of Ad26.COV2.S vaccination and SARS-CoV-2 variants. Measured with immunoSEQ multiplex PCR; TCRdb has only the in-frame clones, and not every one. The sample lists around 300,000 clones; roughly 90% were seen once. Treatment described: 19 received Ad26.COV2.S at low or high dose, single or two shots; five or six received placebo; per-sample allocation not given. Samples analyzed were those drawn on day 63 after the first vaccine or placebo injection. The sequencing used peripheral blood, collected in a trial of Ad26.COV2.S vaccine versus placebo. The receptor source for this set is a person aged 18-60 years who received the Ad26.COV2.S COVID-19 vaccine or a placebo.

There are many counts of this clone. Other DNA sequences from this sample encode an identical CDR3 as well. This chain joins TRBV19 and TRBJ2-1, with TRBD2 identical over 9 bases. In germline, CDR1 is LNHDA, CDR2 SQIVND (reference sequence). The V and J ends lost 3 bases and 2 bases, in that order; junction bases with no gene match: 2. This CDR3 spans 15 amino acids. CDR3 protein: CASSIAGGPYNEQFF. The CDR3 bases are TGTGCCAGTAGTATTGCGGGAGGGCCCTACAATGAGCAGTTCTTC.

The V call is TRBV4-3, the J call TRBJ2-7; 9 bases align to TRBD1. The CDR3 is 16 residues long. V lost 1 base and J lost 0; bases outside the gene matches: 4. Germline CDR1 and CDR2: LGHNA and YSLEER. As DNA, the CDR3 is TGCGCCAGCAGCCAAGGCGCGACAGGGGGCTCCTACGAGCAGTACTTC. Residues: CASSQGATGGSYEQYF.

This chain uses TRBV20-1 with TRBJ2-3; no clear D gene. Germline V lookup: CDR1 DFQATT, CDR2 SNEGSKA (reference sequence). The V end lost 3 bases, the J end lost 6 bases, and 16 bases lay between the germline ends. The CDR3 is made up of 14 amino acids. CDR3: CSASRELTWDTQYF. The CDR3 nucleotides are TGCAGTGCTAGTAGGGAACTGACTTGGGATACGCAGTATTTT.

The J gene is TRBJ1-6, the V gene TRBV28; perhaps TRBD1 as D (5 bases). V lost 7 bases, J lost 11 bases, and 12 bases lay in between. CDR1 is MDHEN, CDR2 SYDVKM, per germline. The CDR3 runs 12 residues. CDR3 loop: CASNSGTTPLHF. The CDR3 DNA sequence: TGTGCCAGCAATTCCGGGACGACACCCCTCCACTTT.

V and J are TRBV29-1 and TRBJ1-2; D uncertain. The CDR3 consists of 11 residues. Germline values: CDR1 SQVTM, CDR2 ANQGSEA. V was trimmed by 6 bases and J by 5 bases, leaving 10 bases between them. The chain's CDR3 is CSVLTAYGYTF. The CDR3 nucleotides read TGCAGCGTCTTGACGGCATATGGCTACACCTTC.

V gene TRBV6-5 combines with J gene TRBJ2-5, with TRBD2 as a possible D gene (5 bases). CDR1 is MNHEY and CDR2 is SVGAGI in the germline V gene. This CDR3 spans 16 amino acids. V was pared by 2 bases and J by 5 bases, with 18 bases between. Here the CDR3 reads CASSYGLAVSYETQYF. DNA of the CDR3: TGTGCCAGCAGTTACGGGCTAGCTGTATCGTACGAGACCCAGTACTTC.

This chain connects TRBV14 to TRBJ2-3; D call uncertain. The CDR3 length is 15 residues. The V end was cut by 4 bases, the J end by 0 bases, with 11 bases between. Germline V gene sequence: CDR1 SGHDN, CDR2 FVKESK. CDR3 loop: CASSLGLLSTDTQYF. CDR3 nucleotides: TGTGCCAGCAGCCTGGGCCTACTAAGCACAGATACGCAGTATTTT.

J is TRBJ1-2 and V is TRBV7-9, with D perhaps matching TRBD1 (5 bases). Looked up from germline, CDR1 is SEHNR and CDR2 is FQNEAQ (reference sequence). The CDR3 runs to 14 residues. The V end was cut by 3 bases, the J end by 3 bases, with 11 bases between. The CDR3 DNA reads as TGTGCCAGCAGCTTGGCTGGGACGGACTATGGCTACACCTTC. Translating it yields CASSLAGTDYGYTF.

The rearrangement joins TRBV5-5 to TRBJ2-1, with 11 bases matching TRBD2. CDR1 and CDR2 (germline): SGHKS, YYEKEE (reference sequence). There are 18 residues in the CDR3. Germline trimming cut 0 bases from V and 6 bases from J; bases unmatched to any gene: 11. The DNA for the CDR3 is TGTGCCAGCAGCTTGGAATTAGGGCGGCTAGCGGGGGGCAATGAGCAGTTCTTC. It specifies CASSLELGRLAGGNEQFF.

This clone was observed once. J is TRBJ2-1 and V is TRBV27; 8 bases are shared with TRBD2. Germline V gene sequence: CDR1 MNHEY, CDR2 SMNVEV (reference sequence). CDR3 length equals 13 residues. V lost 5 bases to trimming and J lost 9 bases; unmatched junction nucleotides: 6. The CDR3 region is CASSRREGGEQFF. CDR3 DNA: TGTGCCAGCAGTCGCCGGGAGGGGGGTGAGCAGTTCTTC.

The CDR3 protein is CASSTTGVRYF. In DNA, the CDR3 is TGTGCCAGCAGTACAACAGGGGTTCGGTACTTC. This chain links TRBV28 with TRBJ2-7; 7 bases are shared with TRBD1. Germline V gives CDR1 MDHEN, CDR2 SYDVKM. The CDR3 length is 11 residues. The V segment lost 5 bases and the J segment 12 bases; nucleotides outside the gene matches: 7.

The chain joins TRBV18 to TRBJ2-7, with TRBD1 as a possible D gene (6 bases). CDR1 is KGHSH and CDR2 is LQKENI in the germline V gene. The CDR3 has 16 amino acids. Trimming took 0 bases from V and 2 from J, leaving 14 bases between them. The DNA for the CDR3 is TGTGCCAGCTCACCACCCCTGGTACAGGGACCCTACGAGCAGTACTTC. It codes for CASSPPLVQGPYEQYF.

The V and J genes are TRBV5-6 and TRBJ2-7, with 7 bases fitting TRBD1. The V and J ends lost 3 bases and 4 bases, in that order; junction bases with no gene match: 7. Per the germline V gene, CDR1 is SGHDT and CDR2 is YYEEEE. The CDR3 spans 14 residues. The CDR3 protein is CASSSTGRRYEQYF. As DNA, the CDR3 is TGTGCCAGCAGCTCGACAGGGCGTAGGTACGAGCAGTACTTC.

V usage is TRBV7-3 and J usage is TRBJ1-4, with D possibly TRBD1 on 6 matching bases. V lost 5 bases to trimming and J lost 3 bases, with 13 bases between them. Per the germline V gene, CDR1 is SGHTA and CDR2 is FQGTGA. The length of the CDR3 is 15 residues. The CDR3 DNA reads as TGTGCCAGCAGCGCCGGGGGGCTTGCTAATGAAAAACTGTTTTTT. Protein sequence: CASSAGGLANEKLFF.

This CDR3 is CASSTPGQTGYTF. For the CDR3, the DNA is TGCGCCAGCAGCACGCCGGGACAAACAGGCTACACCTTC. The chain couples TRBV5-1 to TRBJ1-2; D is perhaps TRBD1 (6 bases). The ends were cut back, 4 bases at V and 8 bases at J, with 15 bases in the middle. Germline V gene lookup returns CDR1 SGHRS and CDR2 YFSETQ. The CDR3 covers 13 residues.

V gene TRBV3-1 (or the pseudogene TRBV3-2) combines with J gene TRBJ2-1; D gene unclear. The CDR3 is 13 residues long. Trimming removed 1 base from V and 9 bases from J, with 10 bases in between. Germline V CDR1 and CDR2: LGHDT, YNNKEL (reference sequence). The CDR3 reads CASSQAPLAEQFF. The CDR3 DNA reads as TGTGCCAGCAGCCAAGCCCCCCTTGCTGAGCAGTTCTTC.

The genes are TRBV9 and TRBJ1-3; weak D call: TRBD1 (5 bases). The CDR3 consists of 14 residues. Germline V gives CDR1 SGDLS, CDR2 YYNGEE. Trimming took off 2 bases at V and 4 bases at J, with 10 bases between the two ends. The DNA for the CDR3 is TGTGCCAGCAGCGTTAGGGACGGAGGAAACACCATATATTTT. Translating gives CASSVRDGGNTIYF.

The chain's CDR3 is CSVQSGKTEAFF. DNA for the CDR3: TGCAGCGTCCAAAGTGGGAAGACTGAAGCTTTCTTT. J is TRBJ1-1 and V is TRBV29-1; no firm D call. Looked up from germline, CDR1 is SQVTM and CDR2 is ANQGSEA. The CDR3 contains 12 residues. Trimming left V 6 bases short and J 5 bases short, with 13 bases between. The full variable domain, its missing parts supplied by reference TRBV29-1 and TRBJ1-1, is SAVISQKPSRDICQRGTSLTIQCQVDSQVTMMFWYRQQPGQSLTLIATANQGSEATYESGFVIDKFPISRPNLTFSTLTVSNMSPEDSSIYLCSVQSGKTEAFFGQGTRLTVV.

This rearrangement joins TRBV5-1 to TRBJ1-2; 12 bases match TRBD1. The CDR3 runs 16 residues. Losses at the gene ends were 2 bases for V and 4 bases for J; bases not matched to a gene: 6. The germline V gene encodes CDR1 SGHRS and CDR2 YFSETQ. CDR3 residues: CASSFGTGGASYGYTF. Written as DNA, the CDR3 is TGCGCCAGCAGCTTCGGGACAGGGGGCGCTTCCTATGGCTACACCTTC.

CDR3 nucleotide sequence: TGTGCCAGCAGCCCGGAGGAGGGAGGCCAGCCCCAGCATTTT. It yields the protein CASSPEEGGQPQHF. The rearrangement links TRBV7-6 to TRBJ1-5; no clear D. CDR1 is SGHVS, CDR2 FNYEAQ, per germline. The CDR3 runs 14 residues. V dropped 5 bases and J dropped 7 bases, with 15 bases sitting between them.

The rearrangement joins TRBV28 to TRBJ1-2; no reliable D call. The germline gives CDR1 MDHEN, CDR2 SYDVKM. Trimming shortened V by 4 bases and J by 8 bases, and 23 bases separated the two germline ends. This CDR3 has 16 residues. The CDR3 here is CASSSTLRAQRQGYTF. CDR3 DNA: TGTGCCAGCAGTTCCACACTCCGGGCCCAGCGGCAAGGCTACACCTTC.

The chain links TRBV5-1 to TRBJ1-1, with D perhaps matching TRBD1 (6 bases). The V gene lost 4 bases and the J gene lost 3 bases, with 10 bases spanning the gap. Germline V lookup: CDR1 SGHRS, CDR2 YFSETQ. CDR3 length equals 13 residues. CDR3 sequence reads: CASSPRQDTEAFF. The CDR3 DNA follows: TGCGCCAGCAGCCCAAGACAGGACACTGAAGCTTTCTTT.

The rearrangement joins TRBV10-3 to TRBJ1-5; no definite D call. V dropped 2 bases and J dropped 9 bases, with 17 bases sitting between them. Germline CDR1 is ENHRY and CDR2 is SYGVKD. This CDR3 contains 15 residues. CDR3 sequence: CAISEKGREEGPQHF. The CDR3 nucleotides read TGTGCCATCAGTGAGAAGGGCAGAGAAGAAGGGCCCCAGCATTTT.

The chain is built from TRBV28 and TRBJ1-6; TRBD1 aligns across 9 bases. Germline CDR1 is MDHEN and CDR2 is SYDVKM. This CDR3 has 15 residues. J lost 9 bases, V lost 7 bases, and 10 bases had no gene match. CDR3 nucleotides: TGTGCCAGCATCGTGGGACAGGGTTGGGGTTCACCCCTCCACTTT. Its protein is CASIVGQGWGSPLHF.

J is TRBJ2-7 and V is TRBV7-6; TRBD2 matches 8 bases. CDR3 size: 15 residues. Germline V CDR1 and CDR2: SGHVS, FNYEAQ. V trimming: 5 bases; J trimming: 3 bases; junction bases outside the gene matches: 9. The CDR3: CASSPGDAGGYEQYF. The CDR3 DNA reads as TGTGCCAGCAGCCCCGGGGACGCGGGGGGCTACGAGCAGTACTTC.

The V and J genes are TRBV7-9 and TRBJ1-5; D perhaps matches TRBD1 (6 bases). CDR3 length: 13 amino acids. Germline assignment: CDR1 SEHNR and CDR2 FQNEAQ (reference sequence). The V end was cut by 2 bases, the J end by 11 bases, with 13 bases between. The CDR3 bases are TGTGCCAGCAGCTTAACAAACAGGGACGCCCAGCATTTT. This gives the protein CASSLTNRDAQHF.

The chain combines TRBV19 with TRBJ1-5; 8 positions match TRBD1. The CDR3 has 16 amino acids. The junction had 11 bases not matched to a gene; V was cut back by 7 bases and J by 3 bases. Per germline, CDR1 LNHDA and CDR2 SQIVND (reference sequence). This CDR3 is CASTPDGQGFNQPQHF. CDR3 coding DNA: TGTGCCAGTACACCCGACGGACAGGGTTTCAATCAGCCCCAGCATTTT.

J is TRBJ1-1 and V is TRBV7-9, with TRBD1 identical over 8 bases. J lost 6 bases, V lost 5 bases, and 2 bases had no gene match. Germline V gene lookup returns CDR1 SEHNR and CDR2 FQNEAQ (reference sequence). CDR3 length: 12 residues. The CDR3 DNA follows: TGTGCCAGCAGCAAGACAGGGGCTGAAGCTTTCTTT. It specifies CASSKTGAEAFF.

The V call is TRBV7-9, the J call TRBJ1-4; TRBD1 is a possible D gene (6 bases). The CDR3 covers 18 residues. Germline values: CDR1 SEHNR, CDR2 FQNEAQ (reference sequence). Trimming removed 5 bases at V and 5 bases at J, with 24 bases between. CDR3 in DNA: TGTGCCAGCAGCCCCCTGGGGGACCGGACAGCCCCAAATGAAAAACTGTTTTTT. Residues: CASSPLGDRTAPNEKLFF.

The rearrangement joins TRBV6-5 to TRBJ2-5; D possibly corresponds to TRBD1 (6 bases). Per the germline V gene, CDR1 is MNHEY and CDR2 is SVGAGI. V was clipped by 7 bases and J by 5 bases, with 14 bases between them. The CDR3 is made up of 13 amino acids. CDR3 coding DNA: TGTGCCAGCACCACGCAGGGGCTTGAGACCCAGTACTTC. Translation gives CASTTQGLETQYF.